This entry lists 5 T cell receptor beta chains sequenced from one sample in a study of blood T cell repertoires in COVID-19. Using immunoSEQ multiplex PCR, the repertoire was profiled, and TCRdb retains in-frame clones only, with some absent. The profile shows roughly 130,000 clones, less than 90% of them singletons. Sequencing used peripheral blood. These receptors originate from a woman aged 25 to 39 who had recovered from COVID-19.

The rearrangement uses TRBV24-1 and TRBJ2-1; 9 positions agree with TRBD2. The germline gives CDR1 KGHDR, CDR2 SFDVKD. The CDR3 has 15 residues. V lost 4 bases, J lost 7 bases, and 7 bases stayed unmatched. The CDR3 bases are TGTGCCACCAGTGACCCAGCGGGAGGTGGGAATGAGCAGTTCTTC. Protein: CATSDPAGGGNEQFF.

J is TRBJ2-7 and V is TRBV6-5; D might be TRBD2 (6 bases). The CDR3 extends over 12 amino acids. V was cut by 8 bases and J by 3 bases, with 11 bases left in between. Per germline, CDR1 MNHEY and CDR2 SVGAGI. The CDR3 loop reads CASLRGIYEQYF. The CDR3 DNA reads as TGTGCCAGCTTGCGGGGTATCTACGAGCAGTACTTC.

The rearrangement links TRBV20-1 to TRBJ1-3; D is uncertain. V was shortened by 3 bases and J by 3 bases, with 12 bases between the two germline ends. This CDR3 is 14 amino acids long. Germline CDR1 is DFQATT and CDR2 is SNEGSKA (reference sequence). The CDR3 protein is CSASDRGDGNTIYF. The CDR3 nucleotides are TGCAGTGCTAGTGATCGGGGTGATGGAAACACCATATATTTT.

The chain recombines TRBV2 with TRBJ2-3; 7 bases fit TRBD1. Germline V CDR1 and CDR2: SNHLY, FYNNEI. Trimming removed 3 bases from V and 4 bases from J; junction bases left unmatched: 10. CDR3 length: 16 residues. The CDR3 spells CASSDLPRQGSDTQYF. As DNA, the CDR3 is TGTGCCAGCAGTGACTTACCGCGACAGGGTTCAGATACGCAGTATTTT.

The rearrangement uses TRBV11-2 and TRBJ2-7; 11 bases map to TRBD2. The junction had 7 bases not matched to a gene; V was cut back by 5 bases and J by 4 bases. In germline, CDR1 is SGHAT, CDR2 FQNNGV. CDR3 size: 15 residues. CDR3 residues: CASSTLAGAYYEQYF. Written as DNA, the CDR3 is TGTGCCAGCAGCACACTAGCGGGGGCATATTACGAGCAGTACTTC.